This T cell receptor (beta chain) was sequenced in a study of T cell responses to AZD1222 COVID-19 vaccine. Note on this clone: Its specificity is unknown.

V was shortened by 3 bases and J by 7 bases, with 16 bases between the two germline ends. The CDR3 covers 14 residues. Germline V CDR1 and CDR2: SGDLS, YYNGEE. Only in-frame clones appear in the TCRdb table, and some are missing; sequencing was by immunoSEQ multiplex PCR. Of about 140,000 clones listed, more than 85% are singletons. Study-level results: Females outnumbered males among donors, who were mostly white British; clonal diversity was possibly underestimated. When two AZD1222 doses had been given, Spike-specific TCR breadth and depth rose. Dominant CD4 TCR responses targeted spike regions 160-218 and 743-854. Repertoires were obtained solely post-peak T cell response.

The origin of this receptor is an adult in good health. This sample comprised peripheral blood, obtained on day 0 of AZD1222 vaccination. This chain connects TRBV9 to TRBJ1-2; possible D gene TRBD1, 5 bases. The CDR3 is CASSGTGQVGGYTF. DNA for the CDR3: TGTGCCAGCAGCGGGACCGGACAAGTCGGTGGCTACACCTTC.